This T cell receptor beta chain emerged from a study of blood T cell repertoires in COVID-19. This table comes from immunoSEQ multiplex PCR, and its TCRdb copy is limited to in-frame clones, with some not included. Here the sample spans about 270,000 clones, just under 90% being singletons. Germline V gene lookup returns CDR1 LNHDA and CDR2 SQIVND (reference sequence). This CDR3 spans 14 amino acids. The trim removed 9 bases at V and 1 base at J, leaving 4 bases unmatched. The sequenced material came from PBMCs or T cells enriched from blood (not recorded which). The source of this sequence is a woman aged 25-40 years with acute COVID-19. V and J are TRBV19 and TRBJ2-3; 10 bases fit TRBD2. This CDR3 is CASQTSGGTDTQYF. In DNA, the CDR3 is TGTGCCAGCCAAACTAGCGGGGGCACAGATACGCAGTATTTT.